This T cell receptor beta chain stems from a study of CD8+CD57+ T cells in acquired aplastic anemia. According to the study, genomic DNA was the template for TCR beta VDJ and CDR3 profiling. Via MiXCR, TCRdb re-called the reads, giving one row per CDR3 protein. The sample shows around 180,000 distinct CDR3 sequences, under 75% of them seen only once. This CDR3 region has 13 residues. Germline trimming cut 4 bases from V and 3 bases from J; bases unmatched to any gene: 5. CDR1 is SQVTM and CDR2 is ANQGSEA in the germline V gene. This clonotype has a count of ten or more. Sequencing input: sorted CD4+, CD8+, or CD8+CD57+ T cells (not recorded which) from PBMCs. This TCR came from a human donor in good health. The V gene is TRBV29-1, the J gene TRBJ1-2, with 7 bases that match TRBD1. DNA for the CDR3: TGCAGCGTTGTAGGGACAGAAGACTATGGCTACACCTTC. Its protein is CSVVGTEDYGYTF.